A single T cell receptor beta chain is shown here with its context. V lost 3 bases to trimming and J lost 1 base, with 12 bases between them. This CDR3 has 15 amino acids. The germline CDR1 and CDR2 sequences are LNHNV and YYDKDF (reference sequence). The repertoire was sequenced with immunoSEQ multiplex PCR; TCRdb's copy has only in-frame clones and lacks some. The sample yields 200,000 to 300,000 clones, about nine tenths seen once. This record comes from a study of blood T cell repertoires in COVID-19. This clonotype originated in a woman in her forties with acute COVID-19. Specimen: PBMCs or T cells enriched from blood (not recorded which). The J gene is TRBJ2-5, the V gene TRBV15, with D tentatively TRBD2 (7 bases). CDR3: CATSSYGGAQETQYF. As DNA, the CDR3 is TGTGCCACCAGCAGTTATGGGGGGGCCCAAGAGACCCAGTACTTC.